The T cell receptor (beta chain) under discussion was sequenced for a study of OX40 agonist ivuxolimab in advanced cancers. The sampling schedule covered blood at baseline, cycle 4 day 1, and cycle 7 day 1. The V end lost 2 bases, the J end lost 4 bases, and 3 bases lay between the germline ends. Germline V CDR1 and CDR2: WSHSY, SAAADI. The CDR3 runs to 11 residues. Produced via immunoSEQ multiplex PCR; TCRdb's table is partial and in-frame only. Of 69,000 or so clones in the sample, 88% were seen once. The J gene is TRBJ2-7, the V gene TRBV10-2; D gene ambiguous. Sequencing was performed on CD4+ or CD8+ T cells sorted from blood, taken in a trial of the OX40 agonist ivuxolimab. The TCR originated in an adult with an advanced solid tumor such as melanoma, head and neck, liver or kidney cancer. The CDR3 nucleotides are TGCGCCAGCAGTGAGGGATACGAGCAGTACTTC. Protein product: CASSEGYEQYF.